The sequence of this T cell receptor beta chain was determined in a study of CD8 T cells in ankylosing spondylitis. Each TCR beta library was made by quantitative 5'-RACE that incorporated molecular barcodes. TCRdb passed the 5' RACE reads through MiXCR, listing each CDR3 protein once. The sample yields under 150,000 distinct CDR3 sequences, 10% to 12% seen once. Only a few counts were recorded for this clonotype. Its specificity is not known. The germline CDR1 and CDR2 sequences are SGHNT and YENEEA. The CDR3 length is 16 residues. The V gene end was trimmed by 5 bases and the J gene end by 6 bases; junction bases not matched to a gene: 13. Study-wide findings and caveats: As reported, disease-linked clones showed significant enrichment in matched ankylosing spondylitis synovial fluid. A TCR beta motif made of about 8 highly homologous variants seemed typical of ankylosing spondylitis blood. There were earlier reports of some motif variants in reactive arthritis synovial fluid and blood.

The TCR was taken from a female donor with ankylosing spondylitis or in good health (not recorded which). Sequenced input: blood, either unsorted or a sorted T cell fraction (not recorded which). The gene calls are TRBV11-3 and TRBJ2-1, with TRBD2 matching over 7 bases. Written as DNA, the CDR3 is TGTGCCAGCAGCCCTCGCGAAGGAGCGGGATTCAATGAGCAGTTCTTC. Translation: CASSPREGAGFNEQFF.